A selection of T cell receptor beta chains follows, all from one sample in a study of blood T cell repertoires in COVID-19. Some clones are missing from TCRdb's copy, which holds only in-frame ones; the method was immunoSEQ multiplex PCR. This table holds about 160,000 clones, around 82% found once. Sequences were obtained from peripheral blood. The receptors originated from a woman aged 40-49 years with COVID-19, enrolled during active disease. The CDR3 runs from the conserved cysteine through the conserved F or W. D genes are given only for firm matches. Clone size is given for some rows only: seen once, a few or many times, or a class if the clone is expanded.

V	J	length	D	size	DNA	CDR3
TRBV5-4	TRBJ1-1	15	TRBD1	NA	TGTGCCAGCAGCTTATCGACAGGGCCGAACACTGAAGCTTTCTTT	CASSLSTGPNTEAFF
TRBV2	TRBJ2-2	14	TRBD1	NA	TGTGCCAGCAGCGATGGACAGGTTGCCGGGGAGCTGTTTTTT	CASSDGQVAGELFF
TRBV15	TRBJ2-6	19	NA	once	TGTGCCACCAGCAGAGATCAGGGAAAAGGTTACTCTGGGGCCAACGTCCTGACTTTC	CATSRDQGKGYSGANVLTF
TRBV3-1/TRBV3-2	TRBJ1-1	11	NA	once	TGTGCCAGCAGCACAGGGATTGAAGCTTTCTTT	CASSTGIEAFF
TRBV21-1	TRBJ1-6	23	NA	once	TGTGCCAGCAGTAAAGCGTGGAGGGAGACTAATAACTCCCTGAGCTCCTATAATTCACCCCTCCACTTT	CASSKAWRETNNSLSSYNSPLHF
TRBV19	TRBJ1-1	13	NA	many	TGTGCCAGTAGTAAAACAGGGCGAAGTGAAGCTTTCTTT	CASSKTGRSEAFF
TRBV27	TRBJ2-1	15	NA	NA	TGTGCCAGCAGTTTATCATGGGGGGGGCACAATGAGCAGTTCTTC	CASSLSWGGHNEQFF
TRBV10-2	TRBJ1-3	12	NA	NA	TGCGCCAGCAGCGGGGATCTGAACACCATATATTTT	CASSGDLNTIYF
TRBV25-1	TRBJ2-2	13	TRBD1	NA	TGTGCCAGCAGTGGACAGGGGGCCGGGGAGCTGTTTTTT	CASSGQGAGELFF
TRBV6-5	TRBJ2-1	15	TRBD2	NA	TGTGCCAGCAGCCAAGGGACTAGCAGCTACAATGAGCAGTTCTTC	CASSQGTSSYNEQFF
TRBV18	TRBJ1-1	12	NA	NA	TGTGCCAGCTCACCACGCGCAGGTGAAGCTTTCTTT	CASSPRAGEAFF
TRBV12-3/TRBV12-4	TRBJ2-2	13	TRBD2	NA	TGTGCCAGCAGGCAAGCGGGGTTCGGGGAGCTGTTTTTT	CASRQAGFGELFF
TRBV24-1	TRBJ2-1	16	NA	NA	TGTGCCACCAGTGATTCCAACCCGGGAGATTACAATGAGCAGTTCTTC	CATSDSNPGDYNEQFF
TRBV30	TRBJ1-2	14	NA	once	TGTGCCTGGGCCCGTCCCGGGATTTTATATGGCTACACCTTC	CAWARPGILYGYTF
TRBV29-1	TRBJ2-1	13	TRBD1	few	TGCAGCGTCTATGGGACAGCTCGCAATGAGCAGTTCTTC	CSVYGTARNEQFF
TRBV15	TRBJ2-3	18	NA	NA	TGTGCCACCAGCAGCATCCGAACTGCAGGGGGGAACACAGATACGCAGTATTTT	CATSSIRTAGGNTDTQYF
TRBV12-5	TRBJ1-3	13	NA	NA	TGTGCTAGTGGTTTGGCGGTGGGAAACACCATATATTTT	CASGLAVGNTIYF
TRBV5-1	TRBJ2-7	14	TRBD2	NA	TGCGCCAGCAGCCCTAGCGGGGGTTCCTACGAGCAGTACTTC	CASSPSGGSYEQYF
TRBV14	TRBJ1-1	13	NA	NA	TGTGCCAGCAGCCAAGGAGGGAACACTGAAGCTTTCTTT	CASSQGGNTEAFF
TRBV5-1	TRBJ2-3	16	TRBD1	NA	TGCGCCAGCAGCTGGGCGTCGGGACAGAAAATAGATACGCAGTATTTT	CASSWASGQKIDTQYF
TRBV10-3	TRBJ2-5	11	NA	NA	TGTGCCATCAGTCAAAAAGAGACCCAGTACTTC	CAISQKETQYF
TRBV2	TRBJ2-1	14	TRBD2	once	TGTGCCAGCAGCTTCAATAGCGGGAGCAATGAGCAGTTCTTC	CASSFNSGSNEQFF
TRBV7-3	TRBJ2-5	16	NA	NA	TGTGCCAGCAGCTTATTCCCAACTAGGGGGGGAGAGACCCAGTACTTC	CASSLFPTRGGETQYF
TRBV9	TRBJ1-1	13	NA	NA	TGTGCCAGCAGCGACGGGGTAAACACTGAAGCTTTCTTT	CASSDGVNTEAFF
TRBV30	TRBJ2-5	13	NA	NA	TGTGCCTGGAGTGATGCCTCCGGTTTGGCCCAGTACTTC	CAWSDASGLAQYF
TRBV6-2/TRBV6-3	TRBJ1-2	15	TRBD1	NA	TGTGCCAGCAGTTCCGGGGGACAGGGGGCGTCCGGCTACACCTTC	CASSSGGQGASGYTF
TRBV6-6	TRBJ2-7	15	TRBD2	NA	TGTGCCAGCAGTGGGACTAGCGGGAGCTCCTACGAGCAGTACTTC	CASSGTSGSSYEQYF
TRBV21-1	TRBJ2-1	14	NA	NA	TGTGCCAGCTCCCGGGGGGACCCCTCGAATGAGCAGTTCTTC	CASSRGDPSNEQFF
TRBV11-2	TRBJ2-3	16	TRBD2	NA	TGTGCCAGCAGCTTAACCCTTAGCGGGGGCACAGATACGCAGTATTTT	CASSLTLSGGTDTQYF